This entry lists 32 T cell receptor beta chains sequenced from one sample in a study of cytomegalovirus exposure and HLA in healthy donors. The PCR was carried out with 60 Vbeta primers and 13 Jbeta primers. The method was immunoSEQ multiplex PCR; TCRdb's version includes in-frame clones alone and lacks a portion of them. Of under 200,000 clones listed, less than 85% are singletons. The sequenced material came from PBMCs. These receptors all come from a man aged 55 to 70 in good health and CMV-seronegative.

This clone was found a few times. CDR3 sequence: CASSLEQGRRNSPLHF. The DNA for the CDR3 is TGTGCCAGCAGTTTGGAACAGGGGAGACGGAATTCACCCCTCCACTTT. This chain links TRBV27 with TRBJ1-6, with TRBD1 matching over 7 bases. The CDR3 has 16 amino acids. Germline CDR1 is MNHEY and CDR2 is SMNVEV (reference sequence). Trimming at V came to 3 bases and at J to 7 bases, leaving 9 bases not matched to a gene.

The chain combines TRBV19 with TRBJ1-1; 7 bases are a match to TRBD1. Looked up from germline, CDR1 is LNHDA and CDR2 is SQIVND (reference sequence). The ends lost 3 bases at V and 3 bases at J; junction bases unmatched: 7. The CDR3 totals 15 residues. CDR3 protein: CASSIDRAFYTEAFF. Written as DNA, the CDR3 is TGTGCCAGTAGTATCGACAGGGCCTTCTACACTGAAGCTTTCTTT. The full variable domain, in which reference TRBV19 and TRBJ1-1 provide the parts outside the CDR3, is DGGITQSPKYLFRKEGQNVTLSCEQNLNHDAMYWYRQDPGQGLRLIYYSQIVNDFQKGDIAEGYSVSREKKESFPLTVTSAQKNPTAFYLCASSIDRAFYTEAFFGQGTRLTVV.

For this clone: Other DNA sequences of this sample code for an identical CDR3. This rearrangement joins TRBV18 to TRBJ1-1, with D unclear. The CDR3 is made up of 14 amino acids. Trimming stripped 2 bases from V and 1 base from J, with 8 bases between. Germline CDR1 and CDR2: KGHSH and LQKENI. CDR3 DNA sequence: TGTGCCAGCTCACCAAGCACGGGGAACACTGAAGCTTTCTTT. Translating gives CASSPSTGNTEAFF.

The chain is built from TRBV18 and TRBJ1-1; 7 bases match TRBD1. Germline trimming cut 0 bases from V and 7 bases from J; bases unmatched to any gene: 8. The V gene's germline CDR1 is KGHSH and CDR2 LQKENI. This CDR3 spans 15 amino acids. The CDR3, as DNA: TGTGCCAGCTCACCACCGAGACAGGGACCGGGTGAAGCTTTCTTT. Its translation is CASSPPRQGPGEAFF.

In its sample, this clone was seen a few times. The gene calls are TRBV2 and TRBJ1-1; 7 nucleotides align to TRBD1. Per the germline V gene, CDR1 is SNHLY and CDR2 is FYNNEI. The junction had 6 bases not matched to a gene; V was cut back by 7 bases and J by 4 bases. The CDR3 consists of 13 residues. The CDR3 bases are TGTGCCAGCACCGAACAGGGGAGCACTGAAGCTTTCTTT. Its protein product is CASTEQGSTEAFF.

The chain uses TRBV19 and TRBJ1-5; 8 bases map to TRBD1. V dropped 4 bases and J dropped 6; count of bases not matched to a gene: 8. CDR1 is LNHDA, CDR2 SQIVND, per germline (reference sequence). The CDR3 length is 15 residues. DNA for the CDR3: TGTGCCAGTAGTACGGGGACAGGTGGAGGTCAGCCCCAGCATTTT. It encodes CASSTGTGGGQPQHF.

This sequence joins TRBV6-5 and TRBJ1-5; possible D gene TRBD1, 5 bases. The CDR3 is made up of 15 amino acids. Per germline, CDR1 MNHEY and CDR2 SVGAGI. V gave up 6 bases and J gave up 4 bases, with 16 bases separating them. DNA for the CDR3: TGTGCCAGCAGACCGGGACTCACGACGAATCAGCCCCAGCATTTT. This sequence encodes CASRPGLTTNQPQHF.

CDR3 region: CASKLSGGWETQYF. DNA of the CDR3: TGTGCCAGCAAACTTAGCGGGGGGTGGGAGACCCAGTACTTC. The chain employs TRBV7-2 and TRBJ2-5; 10 bases line up with TRBD2. Germline V gene lookup returns CDR1 SGHTA and CDR2 FQGNSA. The CDR3 is 14 amino acids. Losses at the gene ends were 7 bases for V and 5 bases for J; bases not matched to a gene: 7.

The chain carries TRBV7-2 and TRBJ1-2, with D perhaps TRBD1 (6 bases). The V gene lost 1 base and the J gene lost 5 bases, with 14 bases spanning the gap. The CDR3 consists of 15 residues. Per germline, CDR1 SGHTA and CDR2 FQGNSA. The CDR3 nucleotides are TGTGCCAGCAGCTTAGGGCCGGGACAATCGTATGGCTACACCTTC. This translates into CASSLGPGQSYGYTF.

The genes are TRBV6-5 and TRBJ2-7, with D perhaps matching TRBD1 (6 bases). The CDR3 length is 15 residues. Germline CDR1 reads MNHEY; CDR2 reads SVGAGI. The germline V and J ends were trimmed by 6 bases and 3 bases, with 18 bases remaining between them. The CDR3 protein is CASSQTQGSIYEQYF. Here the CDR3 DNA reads TGTGCCAGCAGCCAAACCCAGGGGTCGATCTACGAGCAGTACTTC.

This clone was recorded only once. CDR3 amino acids: CASSLLSVGRPVGQYF. CDR3 coding DNA: TGTGCCAGCAGTTTATTATCCGTGGGCAGGCCCGTAGGCCAGTACTTC. The chain joins TRBV28 to TRBJ2-5; D unresolved. Germline V gene lookup returns CDR1 MDHEN and CDR2 SYDVKM. The CDR3 consists of 16 residues. V lost 1 base and J 10 bases, leaving 22 bases between the germline ends.

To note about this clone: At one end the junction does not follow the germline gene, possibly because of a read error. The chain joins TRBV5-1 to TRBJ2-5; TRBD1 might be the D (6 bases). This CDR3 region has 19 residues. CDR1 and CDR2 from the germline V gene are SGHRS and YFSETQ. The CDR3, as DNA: TGCGCCAGCAGCTTGGGTAGGGTCCGACGGTCAGGGGCGCTAGAGGCCCAGTACTTC. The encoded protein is CASSLGRVRRSGALEAQYF.

The CDR3 DNA follows: TGTGCCAGCAGCTTAGCGCCTAGCGGGAGGATATTGGACGAGCAGTACTTC. Its translation: CASSLAPSGRILDEQYF. The rearrangement joins TRBV7-2 to TRBJ2-7; TRBD2 matches 11 bases. The V gene end was trimmed by 0 bases and the J gene end by 5 bases; junction bases not matched to a gene: 9. Germline V gene sequence: CDR1 SGHTA, CDR2 FQGNSA. CDR3 length: 17 amino acids.

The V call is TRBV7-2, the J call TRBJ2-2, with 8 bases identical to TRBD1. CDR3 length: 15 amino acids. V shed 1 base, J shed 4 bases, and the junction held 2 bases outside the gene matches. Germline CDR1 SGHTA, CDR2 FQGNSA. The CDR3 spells CASSLVQGATGELFF. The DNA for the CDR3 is TGTGCCAGCAGCTTAGTGCAGGGGGCCACCGGGGAGCTGTTTTTT.

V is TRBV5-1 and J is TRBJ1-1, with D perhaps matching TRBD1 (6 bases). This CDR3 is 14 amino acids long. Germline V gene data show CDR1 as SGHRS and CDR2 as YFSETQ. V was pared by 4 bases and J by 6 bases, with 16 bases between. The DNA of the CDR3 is TGCGCCAGCAGCCCGGGGGGCGGGGAGGCTGAAGCTTTCTTT. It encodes CASSPGGGEAEAFF.

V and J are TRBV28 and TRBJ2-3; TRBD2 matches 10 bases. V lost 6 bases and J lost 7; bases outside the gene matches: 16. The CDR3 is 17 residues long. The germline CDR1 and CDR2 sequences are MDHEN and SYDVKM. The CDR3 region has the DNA TGTGCCAGCAGGGGGATGACTAGCGGGCCTGCTCCGTATACGCAGTATTTT. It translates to CASRGMTSGPAPYTQYF.

The CDR3 here is CASSGLETGTLHF. CDR3 DNA: TGTGCCAGCAGCGGCCTAGAGACGGGTACCCTCCACTTT. This chain connects TRBV5-4 to TRBJ1-6; unclear D gene. Germline CDR1 is SGHNT and CDR2 is YYREEE (reference sequence). Trimming took 4 bases from V and 14 from J, leaving 16 bases between them. The CDR3 is 13 residues long.

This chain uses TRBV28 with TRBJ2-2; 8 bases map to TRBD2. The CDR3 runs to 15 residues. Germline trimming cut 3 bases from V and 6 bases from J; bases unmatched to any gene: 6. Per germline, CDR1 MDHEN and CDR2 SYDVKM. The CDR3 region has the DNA TGTGCCAGCAGTTTGGGGCGGGAGGATGCCGGGGAGCTGTTTTTT. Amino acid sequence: CASSLGREDAGELFF.

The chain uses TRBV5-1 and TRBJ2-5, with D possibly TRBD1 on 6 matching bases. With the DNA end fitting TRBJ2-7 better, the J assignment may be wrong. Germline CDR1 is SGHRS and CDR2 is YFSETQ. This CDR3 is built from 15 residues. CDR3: CASSAQGSGSYEQYF. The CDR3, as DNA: TGCGCCAGCAGCGCACAGGGTTCTGGCTCCTACGAGCAGTACTTC.

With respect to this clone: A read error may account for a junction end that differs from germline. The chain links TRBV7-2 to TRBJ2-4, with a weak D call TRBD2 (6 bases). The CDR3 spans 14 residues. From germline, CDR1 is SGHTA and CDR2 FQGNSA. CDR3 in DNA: TGTGCCAGCAGCCTCCCGGGGGATCAAAACATTCAGCACTTC. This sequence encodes CASSLPGDQNIQHF.

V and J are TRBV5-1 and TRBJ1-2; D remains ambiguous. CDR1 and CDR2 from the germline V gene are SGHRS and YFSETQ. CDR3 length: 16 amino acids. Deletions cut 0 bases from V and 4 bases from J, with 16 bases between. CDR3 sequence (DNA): TGCGCCAGCAGCTTGGAATTAGCCGGGGATCTCTATGGCTACACCTTC. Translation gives CASSLELAGDLYGYTF.

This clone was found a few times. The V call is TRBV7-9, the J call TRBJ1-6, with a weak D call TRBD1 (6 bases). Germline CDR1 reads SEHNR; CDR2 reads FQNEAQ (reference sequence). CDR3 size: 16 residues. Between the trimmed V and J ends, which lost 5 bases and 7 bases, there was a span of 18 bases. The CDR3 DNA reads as TGTGCCAGCAGCCCTAAGGGGGACGATCGAAATTCACCCCTCCACTTT. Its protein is CASSPKGDDRNSPLHF.

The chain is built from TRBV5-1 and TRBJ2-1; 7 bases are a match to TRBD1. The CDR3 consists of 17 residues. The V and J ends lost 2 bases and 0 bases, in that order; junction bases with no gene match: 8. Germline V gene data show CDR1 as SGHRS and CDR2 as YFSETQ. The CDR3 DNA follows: TGCGCCAGCAGCTTATATGACAGGGCTAACTCCTACAATGAGCAGTTCTTC. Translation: CASSLYDRANSYNEQFF.

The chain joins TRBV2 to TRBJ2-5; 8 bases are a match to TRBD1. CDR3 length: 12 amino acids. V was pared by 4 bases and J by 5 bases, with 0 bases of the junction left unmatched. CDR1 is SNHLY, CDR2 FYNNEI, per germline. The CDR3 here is CASSGQGETQYF. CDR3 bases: TGTGCCAGCAGTGGACAGGGGGAGACCCAGTACTTC.

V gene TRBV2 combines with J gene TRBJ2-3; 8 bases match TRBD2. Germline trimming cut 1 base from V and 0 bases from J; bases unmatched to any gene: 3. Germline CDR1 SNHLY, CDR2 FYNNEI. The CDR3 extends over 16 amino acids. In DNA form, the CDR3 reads TGTGCCAGCAGTGAAGGGCCTAGCGGGAGCACAGATACGCAGTATTTT. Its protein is CASSEGPSGSTDTQYF.

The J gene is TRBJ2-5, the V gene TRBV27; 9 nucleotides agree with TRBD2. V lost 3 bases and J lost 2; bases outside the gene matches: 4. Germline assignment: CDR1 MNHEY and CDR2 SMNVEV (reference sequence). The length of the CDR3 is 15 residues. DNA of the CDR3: TGTGCCAGCAGTTTTCGGCTAGCGGGGCAAGAGACCCAGTACTTC. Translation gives CASSFRLAGQETQYF.

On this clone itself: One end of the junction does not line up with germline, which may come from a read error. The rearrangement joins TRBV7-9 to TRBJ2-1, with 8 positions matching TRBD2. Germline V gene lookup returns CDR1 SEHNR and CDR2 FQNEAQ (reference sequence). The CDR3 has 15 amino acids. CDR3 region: CASSLNLAGYNEQLF. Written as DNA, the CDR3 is TGTGCCAGCAGCTTAAATCTAGCGGGCTACAATGAGCAGCTCTTC. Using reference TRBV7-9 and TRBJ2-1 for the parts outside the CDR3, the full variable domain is DTGVSQNPRHKITKRGQNVTFRCDPISEHNRLYWYRQTLGQGPEFLTYFQNEAQLEKSRLLSDRFSAERPKGSFSTLEIQRTEQGDSAMYLCASSLNLAGYNEQLFGPGTRLTVL.

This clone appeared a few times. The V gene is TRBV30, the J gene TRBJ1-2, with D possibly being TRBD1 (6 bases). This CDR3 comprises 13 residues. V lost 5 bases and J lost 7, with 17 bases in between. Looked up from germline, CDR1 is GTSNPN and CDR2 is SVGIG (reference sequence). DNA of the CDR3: TGTGCCTGGGTACAGGACAGCCACGGTGGCTACACCTTC. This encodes CAWVQDSHGGYTF. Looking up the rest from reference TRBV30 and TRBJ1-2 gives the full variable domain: SQTIHQWPATLVQPVGSPLSLECTVEGTSNPNLYWYRQAAGRGLQLLFYSVGIGQISSEVPQNLSASRPQDRQFILSSKKLLLSDSGFYLCAWVQDSHGGYTFGSGTRLTVV.

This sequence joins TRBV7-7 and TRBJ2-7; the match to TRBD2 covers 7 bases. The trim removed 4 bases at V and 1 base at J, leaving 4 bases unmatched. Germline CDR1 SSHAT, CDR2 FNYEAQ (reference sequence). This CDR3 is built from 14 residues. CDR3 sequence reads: CASSSGGGSYEQYF. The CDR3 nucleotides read TGTGCCAGCAGCTCTGGGGGGGGGTCCTACGAGCAGTACTTC.

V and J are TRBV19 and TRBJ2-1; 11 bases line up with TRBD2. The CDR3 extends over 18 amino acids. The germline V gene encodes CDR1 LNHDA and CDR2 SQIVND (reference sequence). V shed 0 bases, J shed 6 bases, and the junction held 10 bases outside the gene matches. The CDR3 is CASSIDSLAGEVSNEQFF. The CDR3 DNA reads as TGTGCCAGTAGTATAGATTCACTAGCGGGGGAGGTCTCCAATGAGCAGTTCTTC. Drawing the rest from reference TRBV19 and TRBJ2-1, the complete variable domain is DGGITQSPKYLFRKEGQNVTLSCEQNLNHDAMYWYRQDPGQGLRLIYYSQIVNDFQKGDIAEGYSVSREKKESFPLTVTSAQKNPTAFYLCASSIDSLAGEVSNEQFFGPGTRLTVL.

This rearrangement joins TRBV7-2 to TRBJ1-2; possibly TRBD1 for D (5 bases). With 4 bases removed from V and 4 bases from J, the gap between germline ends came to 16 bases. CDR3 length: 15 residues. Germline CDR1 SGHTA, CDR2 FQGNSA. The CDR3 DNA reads TGTGCCAGCAGCTCTCGCGGGACGGCGCCCTATGGCTACACCTTC. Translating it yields CASSSRGTAPYGYTF. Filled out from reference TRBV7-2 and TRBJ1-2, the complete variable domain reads GAGVSQSPSNKVTEKGKDVELRCDPISGHTALYWYRQSLGQGLEFLIYFQGNSAPDKSGLPSDRFSAERTGGSVSTLTIQRTQQEDSAVYLCASSSRGTAPYGYTFGSGTRLTVV.

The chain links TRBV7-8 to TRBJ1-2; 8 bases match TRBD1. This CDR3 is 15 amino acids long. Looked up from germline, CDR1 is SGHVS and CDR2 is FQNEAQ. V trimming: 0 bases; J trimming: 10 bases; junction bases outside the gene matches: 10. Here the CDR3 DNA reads TGTGCCAGCAGCTTAGCTGGGGGGGGACAGGCTTTCTACACCTTC. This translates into CASSLAGGGQAFYTF.